This T cell receptor beta chain was sequenced for a study of cytomegalovirus exposure and HLA in healthy donors. CDR3 size: 13 residues. Researchers ran the PCR with 60 Vbeta and 13 Jbeta primers. Repertoires were generated with immunoSEQ multiplex PCR, while TCRdb's copy carries only in-frame clones and drops some. The repertoire holds some 180,000 clones, roughly 80% seen once, with about 3% in the top ten. J is TRBJ1-1 and V is TRBV21-1; TRBD1 is the table's D call and was not checked against the DNA. TRBV21-1 is listed as a pseudogene. The sequence was collected from a man aged 35-49 years in good health and CMV-seropositive. The sequenced sample was PBMCs. The CDR3 reads CASSQDRNTEAFF. DNA of the CDR3: TGTGCCAGCAGCCAGGACAGGAACACTGAAGCTTTCTTT.